These 27 T cell receptor beta chains originate from one sample sequenced in a study of T cell repertoires in cytomegalovirus infection. Using its own MiXCR run on the reads, TCRdb lists one record per CDR3 protein. The sample holds approximately 630,000 distinct CDR3 sequences, 20% to 25% seen once. Input material: CD8+ T cells from PBMCs. These TCRs come from a human donor in good health (CMV status not recorded). Some clones in this sample may be carry-over from other donors' samples.

V is TRBV6-5 and J is TRBJ1-2; D remains unclear. The V gene lost 0 bases and the J gene lost 7 bases, with 9 bases spanning the gap. CDR1 MNHEY and CDR2 SVGAGI come from the germline V gene. This CDR3 spans 13 amino acids. The CDR3 is CASSYSNGAGYTF. As DNA, the CDR3 is TGTGCCAGCAGTTACTCGAACGGTGCTGGCTACACCTTC.

This clonotype was seen repeatedly, ten times or more. V and J are TRBV12-3 or TRBV12-4 and TRBJ2-7; 8 nucleotides agree with TRBD1. CDR3 size: 13 residues. The junction had 4 bases not matched to a gene; V was cut back by 3 bases and J by 6 bases. This CDR3 is CASSFGQGGEQYF. The CDR3 coding sequence is TGTGCCAGCAGTTTTGGACAGGGCGGCGAGCAGTACTTC.

This chain links TRBV28 with TRBJ2-7; a weak D match, TRBD1 (6 bases). Per germline, CDR1 MDHEN and CDR2 SYDVKM. This CDR3 comprises 13 residues. V was pared by 6 bases and J by 6 bases, with 15 bases between. As DNA, the CDR3 is TGTGCCAGCAGGCCGACGGGACAAGGCGAGCAGTACGTC. It specifies CASRPTGQGEQYV.

The sample holds many counts of this clonotype. The chain employs TRBV7-8 and TRBJ2-7; 8 bases map to TRBD1. The CDR3 covers 15 residues. Germline V gene data show CDR1 as SGHVS and CDR2 as FQNEAQ. V dropped 5 bases and J dropped 2; count of bases not matched to a gene: 8. CDR3 DNA: TGTGCCAGCAGCCCCTCCAGGGGGCTGGCCTACGAGCAGTACTTC. Translation gives CASSPSRGLAYEQYF.

This clonotype came up a few times. V gene TRBV14 combines with J gene TRBJ2-5, with 8 positions matching TRBD1. This CDR3 is built from 16 residues. With V trimmed by 4 bases and J by 5 bases, 12 bases remained unmatched. In germline, CDR1 is SGHDN, CDR2 FVKESK. CDR3 residues: CASSRNPRTGRETQYF. CDR3 coding DNA: TGTGCCAGCAGCCGGAACCCTAGGACAGGGAGGGAGACCCAGTACTTC.

This clonotype was picked up many times. J is TRBJ2-1 and V is TRBV6-2 or TRBV6-3, with unresolved D. CDR3 size: 16 residues. V lost 0 bases and J 0 bases, leaving 9 bases between the germline ends. Per germline, CDR1 MNHEY and CDR2 SVGEGT. The CDR3 reads CASSYSSRSSYNEQFF. The CDR3 DNA follows: TGTGCCAGCAGTTACTCTTCCAGAAGCTCCTACAATGAGCAGTTCTTC.

Concerning this clonotype itself: A read error is possible here, since a much larger clone lies one base away. V and J are TRBV7-6 and TRBJ2-4; maybe TRBD1 (6 bases). The CDR3 is 16 amino acids. Germline CDR1 is SGHVS and CDR2 is FNYEAQ. CDR3: CASSLMAGEDKNIRYF. For the CDR3, the DNA is TGTGCCAGCAGCTTAATGGCAGGGGAAGACAAAAACATTCGGTACTTC.

This clonotype was observed a few times. The J gene is TRBJ2-2, the V gene TRBV19, with D possibly TRBD1 on 5 matching bases. The germline V gene has CDR1 LNHDA and CDR2 SQIVND (reference sequence). V was cut by 4 bases and J by 6 bases, with 9 bases left in between. The CDR3 length is 13 residues. Here the CDR3 DNA reads TGTGCCAGTAGTACCCTGGGGCCCGGGGAGCTGTTTTTT. It is translated as CASSTLGPGELFF.

To note about this clonotype: This may stem from a read error, because a much larger clone lies one nucleotide away. The rearrangement joins TRBV7-2 to TRBJ1-1; no clear D gene. This CDR3 has 13 residues. Germline CDR1 is SGHTA and CDR2 is FQGNSA. In nucleotides, the CDR3 is TGTGCCAGCAGCTCTAGGTGGAACACTGTAGCTTTCTTT. Protein: CASSSRWNTVAFF.

The genes are TRBV11-2 and TRBJ1-5; no definite D call. The CDR3 runs to 15 residues. Trimming took 5 bases from V and 5 from J, leaving 16 bases between them. Germline loops: CDR1 SGHAT, CDR2 FQNNGV. CDR3 in DNA: TGTGCCAGCAGCCAGAGATCCGGGTACGATCAGCCCCAGCATTTT. It encodes CASSQRSGYDQPQHF.

This clonotype has a count of ten or more. CDR3 coding DNA: TGTGCCAGCAGTTACCGTCTAGCGGGGGCCACAGATACGCAGTATTTT. Translating it yields CASSYRLAGATDTQYF. J is TRBJ2-3 and V is TRBV6-2 or TRBV6-3; 10 nucleotides match TRBD2. Germline CDR1 reads MNHEY; CDR2 reads SVGEGT. The CDR3 runs 16 residues. The trim removed 2 bases at V and 2 bases at J, leaving 4 bases unmatched.

This clonotype was found many times. The chain employs TRBV7-2 and TRBJ1-5, with D possibly TRBD1 on 5 matching bases. There are 13 residues in the CDR3. From germline, CDR1 is SGHTA and CDR2 FQGNSA. V lost 4 bases, J lost 7 bases, and 11 bases lay in between. The CDR3 DNA reads TGTGCCAGCAGCTGGACACCCACGCAGCCCCAGCATTTT. As protein: CASSWTPTQPQHF.

A remark on this clonotype: The junction shows a germline mismatch at one end, possibly a read error. This chain connects TRBV12-3 or TRBV12-4 to TRBJ2-6, with D possibly being TRBD2 (5 bases). This CDR3 has 12 amino acids. The CDR3 is CASSLGGSNPLF. The CDR3 nucleotides are TGTGCCAGCAGTTTAGGCGGGTCCAACCCCCTTTTC.

This clonotype has a handful of counts. J is TRBJ1-1 and V is TRBV5-4; D not resolved. CDR3 length: 13 residues. CDR1 and CDR2 (germline): SGHNT, YYREEE (reference sequence). Between the trimmed V and J ends, which lost 7 bases and 3 bases, there was a span of 13 bases. CDR3 loop: CASQSPADTEAFF. CDR3 DNA: TGTGCCAGCCAGTCACCAGCGGACACTGAAGCTTTCTTT.

The V gene is TRBV6-4, the J gene TRBJ2-1, with D possibly being TRBD2 (6 bases). Trimming took off 2 bases at V and 6 bases at J, with 17 bases between the two ends. This CDR3 is 16 amino acids long. The V gene's germline CDR1 is MRHNA and CDR2 SNTAGT. The CDR3 region has the DNA TGTGCCAGCAGTGACGGGAGGCTCGTGGGGGTCAATGAGCAGTTCTTC. It codes for CASSDGRLVGVNEQFF.

This clonotype came up a few times. The V gene is TRBV7-9, the J gene TRBJ2-5, with D possibly matching TRBD2 (6 bases). The CDR3 is made up of 17 amino acids. CDR1 SEHNR and CDR2 FQNEAQ come from the germline V gene (reference sequence). The V gene lost 3 bases and the J gene lost 3 bases, with 20 bases spanning the gap. CDR3 DNA: TGTGCCAGCAGCTTCATTACTTGGGACTTATCCGAAGAGACCCAGTACTTC. Its translation: CASSFITWDLSEETQYF.

The V call is TRBV7-9, the J call TRBJ2-2; 9 nucleotides line up with TRBD1. CDR3 length: 18 amino acids. V lost 3 bases to trimming and J lost 5 bases; unmatched junction nucleotides: 13. Germline CDR1 and CDR2: SEHNR and FQNEAQ (reference sequence). The CDR3 protein is CASSFAEGQGGGTGELFF. The CDR3 DNA sequence: TGTGCCAGCAGCTTCGCCGAGGGACAGGGCGGTGGAACCGGGGAGCTGTTTTTT.

As DNA, the CDR3 is TGTGCCACCGGAACGGACAGAAATAATGAAAAACTGTTTTTT. Its translation: CATGTDRNNEKLFF. V and J are TRBV15 and TRBJ1-4; D possibly corresponds to TRBD1 (6 bases). Germline CDR1 LNHNV, CDR2 YYDKDF (reference sequence). Trimming cost V 8 bases and J 4 bases, with 14 bases left between them. The CDR3 has 14 amino acids.

This CDR3 is CASWDRSETDTQYF. CDR3 DNA sequence: TGTGCCAGTTGGGACAGGTCGGAGACAGATACGCAGTATTTT. The chain has TRBV7-6 and TRBJ2-3; 8 nucleotides line up with TRBD1. The V gene's germline CDR1 is SGHVS and CDR2 FNYEAQ. The CDR3 has 14 residues. V lost 9 bases to trimming and J lost 3 bases; unmatched junction nucleotides: 8.

This chain joins TRBV20-1 and TRBJ1-5; possibly TRBD1 for D (5 bases). The CDR3 sequence is 14 residues long. Trimming took off 5 bases at V and 5 bases at J, with 16 bases between the two ends. Germline V gene data show CDR1 as DFQATT and CDR2 as SNEGSKA (reference sequence). The DNA of the CDR3 is TGCAGTGCTCCGCCCCAGGGAGGGGATCAGCCCCAGCATTTT. It is translated as CSAPPQGGDQPQHF.

As concerns this clonotype: A much larger clone differs from this one at a single base, so this may be a read error. This chain joins TRBV7-8 and TRBJ2-5; D tentatively fits TRBD1 or TRBD2 (5 bases each). In germline, CDR1 is SGHVS, CDR2 FQNEAQ. The CDR3 has 15 residues. The CDR3 DNA sequence: TGTGCCAACAGCCCCCTGGGAGAGGGACGTGAGACCCAGTACTTC. Protein sequence: CANSPLGEGRETQYF.

Only a few counts were recorded for this clonotype. The chain joins TRBV29-1 to TRBJ1-2, with TRBD1 matching 8 bases. The germline V gene encodes CDR1 SQVTM and CDR2 ANQGSEA. The CDR3 sequence is 15 residues long. Unmatched junction bases numbered 11, after V lost 0 bases and J lost 8 bases. CDR3 residues: CSVEDAVDRGGGYTF. DNA for the CDR3: TGCAGCGTTGAAGATGCGGTAGACAGGGGAGGAGGCTACACCTTC. Full variable domain (outside the CDR3, taken from reference TRBV29-1 and TRBJ1-2): SAVISQKPSRDICQRGTSLTIQCQVDSQVTMMFWYRQQPGQSLTLIATANQGSEATYESGFVIDKFPISRPNLTFSTLTVSNMSPEDSSIYLCSVEDAVDRGGGYTFGSGTRLTVV.

A word on this clonotype: A much larger clone sits a single nucleotide away, making a read error possible. The chain has TRBV7-9 and TRBJ2-3; 8 nucleotides line up with TRBD2. The CDR3 length is 16 residues. Trimming cost V 6 bases and J 4 bases; bases outside gene matches: 12. Looked up from germline, CDR1 is SEHNR and CDR2 is FQNEAQ (reference sequence). CDR3 nucleotide sequence: TGTGCCAGCAGTCCCCCCGGGAGGGCCGGCGCAGATACGCAGTATTTT. Translation: CASSPPGRAGADTQYF.

The sample holds many counts of this clonotype. Here the CDR3 reads CASSFDGSQETQYF. The CDR3 region has the DNA TGTGCCAGCAGCTTCGACGGGTCCCAAGAGACCCAGTACTTC. V usage is TRBV7-6 and J usage is TRBJ2-5; D gene ambiguous. V was shortened by 3 bases and J by 1 base, with 9 bases between the two germline ends. The CDR3 covers 14 residues. Germline V gives CDR1 SGHVS, CDR2 FNYEAQ.

This clonotype was observed at least ten times. This chain links TRBV6-1 with TRBJ2-3; 15 positions agree with TRBD2. With 5 bases clipped from V and 2 bases from J, the junction kept 11 bases outside the gene matches. The germline V gene encodes CDR1 MNHNS and CDR2 SASEGT. The CDR3 sequence is 19 residues long. CDR3 loop: CASSSVPGLAGGDTDTQYF. CDR3 sequence (DNA): TGTGCCAGCAGTTCCGTCCCGGGACTAGCGGGGGGAGACACAGATACGCAGTATTTT.

This clonotype was counted between two and nine times. In DNA form, the CDR3 reads TGCGCCAGCAGCTTGGAGGCTAGCGGGACTTACAATGAGCAGTTCTTC. This codes for CASSLEASGTYNEQFF. The V call is TRBV5-1, the J call TRBJ2-1; 9 bases match TRBD2. The CDR3 has 16 residues. Germline trimming cut 0 bases from V and 4 bases from J; bases unmatched to any gene: 5. In germline, CDR1 is SGHRS, CDR2 YFSETQ.

This chain uses TRBV2 with TRBJ2-3; 7 bases line up with TRBD1. Per germline, CDR1 SNHLY and CDR2 FYNNEI. Trimming took 5 bases from V and 3 from J; bases not matched to a gene: 14. This CDR3 is 17 amino acids long. The CDR3 DNA reads TGTGCCAGCAGTCCCCCGACAGGGAGATTGGAAACAGATACGCAGTATTTT. Translated: CASSPPTGRLETDTQYF.